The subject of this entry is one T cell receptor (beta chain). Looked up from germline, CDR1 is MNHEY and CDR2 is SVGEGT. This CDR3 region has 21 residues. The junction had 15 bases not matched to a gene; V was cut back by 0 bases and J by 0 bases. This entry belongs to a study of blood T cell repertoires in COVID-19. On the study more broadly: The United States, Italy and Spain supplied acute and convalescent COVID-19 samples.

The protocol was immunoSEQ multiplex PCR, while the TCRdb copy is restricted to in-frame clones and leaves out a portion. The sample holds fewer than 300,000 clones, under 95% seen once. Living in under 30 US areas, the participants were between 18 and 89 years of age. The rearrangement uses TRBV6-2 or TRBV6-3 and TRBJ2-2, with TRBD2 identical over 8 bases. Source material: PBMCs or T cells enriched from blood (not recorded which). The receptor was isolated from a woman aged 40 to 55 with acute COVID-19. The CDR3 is CASSYSITSILAGTNTGELFF. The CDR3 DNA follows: TGTGCCAGCAGTTACTCCATAACTTCTATATTAGCGGGAACGAACACCGGGGAGCTGTTTTTT.